This entry concerns a single TCR beta chain. The data are from a study of blood T cell repertoires in COVID-19. Study overall: In each case, the material was cDNA or gDNA derived from T cells, B-cell-depleted T cells, or PBMCs.

Assay used: immunoSEQ multiplex PCR; TCRdb lists only in-frame clones, some missing. The data contain 200,000 to 250,000 clones, more than 70% of them seen just once; the ten biggest clones take up around 3.5%. After removal of 2 bases from V and 8 bases from J, the junction contained 8 bases not matched to a gene. Germline V gene sequence: CDR1 SGHDT, CDR2 YYEEEE. This CDR3 region has 14 residues. The rearrangement uses TRBV5-6 and TRBJ1-2, with 8 bases identical to TRBD1. Source material: peripheral blood. The receptor was isolated from an elderly woman with acute or convalescent COVID-19. The CDR3 DNA follows: TGTGCCAGCAGCTTCACGGACAGGGCTAAAGGCTACACCTTC. Its translation is CASSFTDRAKGYTF.